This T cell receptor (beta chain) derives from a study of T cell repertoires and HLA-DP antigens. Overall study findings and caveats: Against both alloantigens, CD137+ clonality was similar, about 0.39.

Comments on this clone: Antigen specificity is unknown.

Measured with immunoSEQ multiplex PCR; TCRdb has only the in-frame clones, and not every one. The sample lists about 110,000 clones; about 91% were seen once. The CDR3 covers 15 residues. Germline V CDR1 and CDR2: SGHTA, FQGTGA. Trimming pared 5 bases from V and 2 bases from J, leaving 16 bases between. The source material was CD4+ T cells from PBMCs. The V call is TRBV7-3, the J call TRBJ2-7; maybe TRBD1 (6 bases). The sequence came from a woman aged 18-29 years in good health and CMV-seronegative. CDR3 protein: CASSPTRGFPYEQYF. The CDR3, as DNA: TGTGCCAGCAGCCCCACAAGGGGGTTCCCCTACGAGCAGTACTTC.